This is a list of T cell receptor beta chains from one sample in a study of spatial heterogeneity in lung cancer. TCRdb reprocessed the 5' RACE reads via MiXCR and lists one record per CDR3 protein. Here the sample spans about 2,600 distinct CDR3 sequences, approximately 7.9% being singletons. The sequenced sample was lung tumor tissue, obtained at surgery. The origin of the receptors is a male donor with early-stage non-small cell lung cancer. Both conserved end residues are part of each CDR3. Each record gives: J gene, D gene, V gene, clone size, CDR3 DNA, CDR3 protein. D genes are given only for firm matches. Not every row has a clone size; where given, it reads once, few, many or a size class.

TRBJ1-2 TRBD1 TRBV6-1 few TGTGCCAGCATAGGGGGGACAGAGACCTATGGCTACACCTTC CASIGGTETYGYTF
TRBJ1-1 NA TRBV5-1 many TGCGCCAGCAGTCCCACCTCCAGGGTGTGGGACACTGAAGCTTTCTTT CASSPTSRVWDTEAFF
TRBJ2-2 NA TRBV6-5 NA TGTGCCAGCAGTTACACTAGATCCGGGGAGCTGTTTTTT CASSYTRSGELFF
TRBJ1-4 TRBD1 TRBV7-8 medium-sized TGTGCCAGCAGCTCTGGTCCAGGGGGCGGAAATGAAAAACTGTTTTTT CASSSGPGGGNEKLFF
TRBJ1-1 NA TRBV14 medium-sized TGTGCCAGCAGCTTCAGCCCTTCGGGGGGCAGAAAACCCTCTCCTCTGAACACTGAAGCTTTCTTT CASSFSPSGGRKPSPLNTEAFF
TRBJ2-5 TRBD2 TRBV7-2 medium-sized TGTGCCAGCAGCTTAGCGGGGGGCGGGAGGACAGAGACCCAGTACTTC CASSLAGGGRTETQYF
TRBJ2-1 NA TRBV6-2/TRBV6-3 medium-sized TGTGCCAGTCTAGAGAGGGGTTTACCCCGCGATGAGCAGTTCTTC CASLERGLPRDEQFF
TRBJ1-5 NA TRBV29-1 many TGCAGCGTTGCAAAGGTGGTATATCAGCCCCAGCATTTT CSVAKVVYQPQHF
TRBJ2-2 NA TRBV7-2 medium-sized TGTGCCAGCAGCCCTCGGGCAGCCCCCAACACCGGGGAGCTGTTTTTT CASSPRAAPNTGELFF
TRBJ2-1 NA TRBV7-2 few TGTGCCAGCACCCCCGTAGGGACTTACAATGAGCAGTTCTTC CASTPVGTYNEQFF